This T cell receptor beta chain was recovered during a study of T cell repertoires in cytomegalovirus infection. In TCRdb, the reads were re-called with MiXCR into one record per CDR3 protein. The repertoire holds about 230,000 distinct CDR3 sequences, roughly 20% seen once, with 15% to 20% in the top ten. The CDR3 covers 12 residues. The germline V and J ends were trimmed by 6 bases and 7 bases, with 16 bases remaining between them. CDR1 and CDR2 from the germline V gene are DFQATT and SNEGSKA (reference sequence). The rearrangement uses TRBV20-1 and TRBJ2-7; D is unresolved. Material: CD8+ T cells from PBMCs. This TCR was sampled from a human donor in good health (CMV status not recorded). Some clones in this sample may be carry-over from other donors' samples. This chain's CDR3 is CSARLDSWEQYF. The CDR3 nucleotides are TGCAGTGCGCGCCTCGACTCTTGGGAGCAGTACTTC.